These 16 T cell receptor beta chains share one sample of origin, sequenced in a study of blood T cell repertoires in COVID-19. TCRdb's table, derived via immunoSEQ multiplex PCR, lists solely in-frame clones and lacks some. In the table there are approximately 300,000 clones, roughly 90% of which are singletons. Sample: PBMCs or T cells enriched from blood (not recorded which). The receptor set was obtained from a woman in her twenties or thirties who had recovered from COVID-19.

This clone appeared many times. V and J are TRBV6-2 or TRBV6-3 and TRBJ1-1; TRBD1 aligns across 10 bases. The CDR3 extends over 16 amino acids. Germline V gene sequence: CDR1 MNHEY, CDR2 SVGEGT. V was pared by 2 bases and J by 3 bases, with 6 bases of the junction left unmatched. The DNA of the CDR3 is TGTGCCAGCAGTTACCCCGGACAGGGGGTCGACACTGAAGCTTTCTTT. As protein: CASSYPGQGVDTEAFF.

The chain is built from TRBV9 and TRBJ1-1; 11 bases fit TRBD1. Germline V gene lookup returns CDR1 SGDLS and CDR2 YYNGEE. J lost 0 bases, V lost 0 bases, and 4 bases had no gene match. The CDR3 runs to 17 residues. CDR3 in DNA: TGTGCCAGCAGCGTAGTGGACAGGGGGCTCTTGAACACTGAAGCTTTCTTT. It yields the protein CASSVVDRGLLNTEAFF.

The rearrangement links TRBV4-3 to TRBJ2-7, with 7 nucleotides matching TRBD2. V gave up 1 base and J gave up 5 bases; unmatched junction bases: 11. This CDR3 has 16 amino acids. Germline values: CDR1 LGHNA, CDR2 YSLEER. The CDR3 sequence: CASSQGAGLGLDEQYF. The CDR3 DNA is TGCGCCAGCAGCCAAGGGGCCGGACTAGGGTTGGACGAGCAGTACTTC.

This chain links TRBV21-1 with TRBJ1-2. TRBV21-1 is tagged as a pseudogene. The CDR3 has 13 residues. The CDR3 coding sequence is TGTGCCAGCAGCAAAGCGCGGGGTTATGGCTACACCTTC. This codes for CASSKARGYGYTF.

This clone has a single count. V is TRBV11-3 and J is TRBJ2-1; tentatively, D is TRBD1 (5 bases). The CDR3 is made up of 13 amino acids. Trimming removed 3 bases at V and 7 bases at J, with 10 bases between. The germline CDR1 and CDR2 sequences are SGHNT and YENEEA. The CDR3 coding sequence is TGTGCCAGCAGCTTCCAGGGTGGGAATGAGCAGTTCTTC. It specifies CASSFQGGNEQFF.

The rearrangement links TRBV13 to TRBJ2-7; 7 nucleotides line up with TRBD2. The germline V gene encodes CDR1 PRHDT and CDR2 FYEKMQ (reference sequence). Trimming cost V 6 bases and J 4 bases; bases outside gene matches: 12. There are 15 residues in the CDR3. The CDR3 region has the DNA TGTGCCAGCAGTCTCCGCGGGAGCTCGTTTTACGAGCAGTACTTC. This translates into CASSLRGSSFYEQYF. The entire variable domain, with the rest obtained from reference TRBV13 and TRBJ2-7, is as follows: AAGVIQSPRHLIKEKRETATLKCYPIPRHDTVYWYQQGPGQDPQFLISFYEKMQSDKGSIPDRFSAQQFSDYHSELNMSSLELGDSALYFCASSLRGSSFYEQYFGPGTRLTVT.

CDR3 in amino acids: CASSFFRQDYNEQFF. CDR3 coding DNA: TGCGCCAGCAGCTTCTTCAGACAGGATTACAATGAGCAGTTCTTC. V gene TRBV5-1 combines with J gene TRBJ2-1; perhaps TRBD1 as D (6 bases). The germline V gene has CDR1 SGHRS and CDR2 YFSETQ. Trimming took 2 bases from V and 4 from J, leaving 13 bases between them. The CDR3 runs 15 residues.

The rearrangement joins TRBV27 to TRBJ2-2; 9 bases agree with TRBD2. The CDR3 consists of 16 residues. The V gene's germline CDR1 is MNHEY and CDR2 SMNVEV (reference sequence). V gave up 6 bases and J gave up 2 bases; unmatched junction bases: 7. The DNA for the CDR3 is TGTGCCAGCAGAGGACTAGCGCAGGGCAACACCGGGGAGCTGTTTTTT. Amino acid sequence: CASRGLAQGNTGELFF.

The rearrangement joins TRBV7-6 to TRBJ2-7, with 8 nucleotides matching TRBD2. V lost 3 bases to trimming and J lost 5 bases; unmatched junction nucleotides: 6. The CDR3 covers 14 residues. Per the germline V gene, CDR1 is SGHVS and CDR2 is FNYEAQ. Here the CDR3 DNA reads TGTGCCAGCAGCTTGACGGCGGGAGGACACGAGCAGTACTTC. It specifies CASSLTAGGHEQYF.

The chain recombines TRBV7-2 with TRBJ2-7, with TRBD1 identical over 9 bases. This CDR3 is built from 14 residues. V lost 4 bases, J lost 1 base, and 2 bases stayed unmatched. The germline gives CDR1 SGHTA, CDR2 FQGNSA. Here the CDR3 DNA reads TGTGCCAGCAGCTCGACAGGGGGGTCCTACGAGCAGTACTTC. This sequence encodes CASSSTGGSYEQYF.

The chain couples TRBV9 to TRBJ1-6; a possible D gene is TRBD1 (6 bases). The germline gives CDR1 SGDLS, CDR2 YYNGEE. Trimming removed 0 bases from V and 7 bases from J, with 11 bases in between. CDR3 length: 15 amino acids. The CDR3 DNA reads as TGTGCCAGCAGCGTAGGTCCAGGGGAGAATTCACCCCTCCACTTT. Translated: CASSVGPGENSPLHF.

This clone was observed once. The DNA of the CDR3 is TGTGCCAGCAGTTTCCAGAATGGAAACACCATATATTTT. The encoded protein is CASSFQNGNTIYF. The J gene is TRBJ1-3, the V gene TRBV27; D remains ambiguous. Germline CDR1 is MNHEY and CDR2 is SMNVEV (reference sequence). Trimming cost V 3 bases and J 3 bases, with 6 bases left between them. The CDR3 loop spans 13 amino acids.

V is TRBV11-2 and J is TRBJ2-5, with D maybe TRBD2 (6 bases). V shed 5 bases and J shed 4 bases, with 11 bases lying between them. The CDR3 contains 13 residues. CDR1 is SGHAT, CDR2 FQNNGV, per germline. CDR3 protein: CASSLGEAETQYF. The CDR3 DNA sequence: TGTGCCAGCAGCCTCGGGGAGGCAGAGACCCAGTACTTC.

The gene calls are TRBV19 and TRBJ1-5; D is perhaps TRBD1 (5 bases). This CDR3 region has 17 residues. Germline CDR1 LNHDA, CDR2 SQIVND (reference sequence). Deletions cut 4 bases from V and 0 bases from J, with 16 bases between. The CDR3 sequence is CASSSPIGTASNQPQHF. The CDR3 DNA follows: TGTGCCAGTAGTAGCCCGATAGGGACTGCTAGCAATCAGCCCCAGCATTTT.

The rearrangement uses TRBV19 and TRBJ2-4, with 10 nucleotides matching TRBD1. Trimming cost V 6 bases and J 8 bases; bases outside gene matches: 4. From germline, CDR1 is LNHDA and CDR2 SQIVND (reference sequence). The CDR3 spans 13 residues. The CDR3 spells CASRTGGTDIQYF. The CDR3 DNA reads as TGTGCCAGTAGGACAGGGGGCACAGACATTCAGTACTTC.

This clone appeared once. The CDR3 DNA sequence: TGTGCCAGCAATGAGGAAGGCACTGAAGCTTTCTTT. This sequence encodes CASNEEGTEAFF. J is TRBJ1-1 and V is TRBV28; no definite D call. Germline V gene lookup returns CDR1 MDHEN and CDR2 SYDVKM. Deletions cut 7 bases from V and 4 bases from J, with 10 bases between. CDR3 length equals 12 residues.